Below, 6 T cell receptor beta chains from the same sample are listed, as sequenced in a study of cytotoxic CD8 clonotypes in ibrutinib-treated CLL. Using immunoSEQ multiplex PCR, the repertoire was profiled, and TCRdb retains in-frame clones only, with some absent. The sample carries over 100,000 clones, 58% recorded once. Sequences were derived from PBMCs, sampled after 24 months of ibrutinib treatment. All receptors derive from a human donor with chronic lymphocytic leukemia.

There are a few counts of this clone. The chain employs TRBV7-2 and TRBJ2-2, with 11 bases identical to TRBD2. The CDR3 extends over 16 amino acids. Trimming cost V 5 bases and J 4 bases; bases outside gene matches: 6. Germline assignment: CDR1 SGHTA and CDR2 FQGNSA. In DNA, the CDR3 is TGTGCCAGCAGCCCTGGACTAGCGGGCCGCACCGGGGAGCTGTTTTTT. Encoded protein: CASSPGLAGRTGELFF.

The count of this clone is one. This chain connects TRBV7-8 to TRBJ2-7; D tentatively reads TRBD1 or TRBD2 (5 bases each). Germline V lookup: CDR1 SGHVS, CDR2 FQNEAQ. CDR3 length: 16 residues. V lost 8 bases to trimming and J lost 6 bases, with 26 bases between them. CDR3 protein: CASHQGYSRGVGEQYF. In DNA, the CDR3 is TGTGCCAGCCACCAGGGCTACTCACGGGGCGTGGGCGAGCAGTACTTC.

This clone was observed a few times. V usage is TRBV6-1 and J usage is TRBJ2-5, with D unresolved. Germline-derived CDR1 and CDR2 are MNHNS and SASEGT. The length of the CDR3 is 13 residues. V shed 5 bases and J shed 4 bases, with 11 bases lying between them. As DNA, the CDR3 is TGTGCCAGCAGTTTTTCTCCTTTAGAGACCCAGTACTTC. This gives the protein CASSFSPLETQYF.

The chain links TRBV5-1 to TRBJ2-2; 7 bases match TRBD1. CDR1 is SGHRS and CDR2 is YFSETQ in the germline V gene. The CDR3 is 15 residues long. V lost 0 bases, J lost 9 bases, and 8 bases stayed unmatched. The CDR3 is CASSLDLGGRRELFF. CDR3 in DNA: TGCGCCAGCAGCTTGGACTTAGGGGGCCGCCGGGAGCTGTTTTTT.

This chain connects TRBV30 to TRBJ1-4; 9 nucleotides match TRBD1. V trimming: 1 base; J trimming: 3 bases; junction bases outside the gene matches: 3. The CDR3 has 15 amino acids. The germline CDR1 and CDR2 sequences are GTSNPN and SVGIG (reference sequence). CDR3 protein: CAWSAGTGSNEKLFF. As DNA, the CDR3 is TGTGCCTGGAGTGCCGGGACAGGGTCTAATGAAAAACTGTTTTTT.

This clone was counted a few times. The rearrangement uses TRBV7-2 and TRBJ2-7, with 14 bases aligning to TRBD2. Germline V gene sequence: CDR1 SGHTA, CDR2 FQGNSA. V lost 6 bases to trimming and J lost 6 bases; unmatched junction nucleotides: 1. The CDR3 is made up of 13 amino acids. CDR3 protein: CASSGLAGGEQYF. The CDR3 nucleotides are TGTGCCAGCAGTGGACTAGCGGGGGGCGAGCAGTACTTC.